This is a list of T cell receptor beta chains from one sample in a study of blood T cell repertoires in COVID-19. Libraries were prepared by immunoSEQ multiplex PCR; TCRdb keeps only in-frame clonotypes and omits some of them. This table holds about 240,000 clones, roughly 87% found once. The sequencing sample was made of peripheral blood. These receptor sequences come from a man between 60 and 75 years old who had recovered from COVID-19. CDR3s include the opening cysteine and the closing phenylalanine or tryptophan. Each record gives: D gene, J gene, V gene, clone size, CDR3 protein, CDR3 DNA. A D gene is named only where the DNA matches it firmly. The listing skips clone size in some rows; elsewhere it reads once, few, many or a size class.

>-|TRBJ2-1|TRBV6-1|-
CASSEALGLSYNEQFF
TGTGCCAGCAGTGAAGCGTTGGGGCTTTCCTACAATGAGCAGTTCTTC
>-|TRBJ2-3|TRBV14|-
CASSRSRTTDTQYF
TGTGCCAGCAGCCGGAGCCGGACTACAGATACGCAGTATTTT
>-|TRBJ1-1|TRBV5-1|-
CASSLEQAVISEAFF
TGCGCCAGCAGCTTGGAACAGGCCGTAATCTCTGAAGCTTTCTTT
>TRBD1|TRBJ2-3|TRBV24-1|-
CATSASIGDRYTDTQYF
TGTGCCACCAGTGCTTCCATTGGGGACAGATACACAGATACGCAGTATTTT
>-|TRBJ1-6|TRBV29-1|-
CSVQGHANSPLHF
TGCAGCGTTCAAGGACATGCTAATTCACCCCTCCACTTT
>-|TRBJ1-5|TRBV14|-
CASSLLNQPQHF
TGTGCCAGCAGCCTTCTTAATCAGCCCCAGCATTTT
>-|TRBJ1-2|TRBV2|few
CASREDSRNGYTF
TGTGCCAGCAGGGAGGACAGTAGGAATGGCTACACCTTC
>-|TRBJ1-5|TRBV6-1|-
CASSEMRDQPQHF
TGTGCCAGCAGTGAAATGAGGGATCAGCCCCAGCATTTT
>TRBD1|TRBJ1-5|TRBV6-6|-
CASSSNTGTGNQPQHF
TGTGCCAGCAGCTCCAACACCGGGACAGGGAACCAGCCCCAGCATTTT
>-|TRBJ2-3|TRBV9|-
CASSVDKYTDTQYF
TGTGCCAGCAGCGTAGATAAATACACAGATACGCAGTATTTT
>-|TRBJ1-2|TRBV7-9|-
CASSLGGVKNYGYTF
TGTGCCAGCAGCTTAGGGGGGGTGAAGAACTATGGCTACACCTTC
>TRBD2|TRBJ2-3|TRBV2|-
CASSDQGLAGGGDTQYF
TGTGCCAGCAGTGATCAGGGACTAGCGGGGGGTGGTGATACGCAGTATTTT
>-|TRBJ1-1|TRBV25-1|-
CASSDLGGNTEAFF
TGTGCCAGCAGTGACCTCGGGGGGAACACTGAAGCTTTCTTT
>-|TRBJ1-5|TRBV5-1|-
CASSLEGGGQPQHF
TGCGCCAGCAGCTTGGAAGGGGGTGGGCAGCCCCAGCATTTT
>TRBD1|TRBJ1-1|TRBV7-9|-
CASSIRQGWLNTEAFF
TGTGCCAGCAGCATCCGACAGGGCTGGCTGAACACTGAAGCTTTCTTT
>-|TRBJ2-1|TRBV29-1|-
CSVLALFNEQFF
TGCAGCGTCCTCGCACTTTTCAATGAGCAGTTCTTC
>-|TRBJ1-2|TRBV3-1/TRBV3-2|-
CASSQMGRVTDVDGYTF
TGTGCCAGCAGCCAAATGGGGAGGGTGACTGATGTTGATGGCTACACCTTC
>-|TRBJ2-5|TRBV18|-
CASSPPMGTRETQYF
TGTGCCAGCTCACCACCGATGGGGACAAGAGAGACCCAGTACTTC
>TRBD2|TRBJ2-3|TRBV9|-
CASSVGLAGGLADTQYF
TGTGCCAGCAGCGTAGGGTTAGCGGGGGGGCTCGCAGATACGCAGTATTTT
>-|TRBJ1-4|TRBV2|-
CASSGRAGEKLFF
TGTGCCAGCAGTGGCAGGGCAGGCGAAAAACTGTTTTTT
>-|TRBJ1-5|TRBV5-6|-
CASSWDRGWPQHF
TGTGCCAGCAGCTGGGACCGGGGGTGGCCCCAGCATTTT
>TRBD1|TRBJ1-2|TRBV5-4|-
CASSPTGPNYGYTF
TGTGCCAGCAGCCCGACAGGGCCTAACTATGGCTACACCTTC
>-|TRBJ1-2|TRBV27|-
CASSFASFYGYTF
TGTGCCAGCAGTTTCGCCAGTTTCTATGGCTACACCTTC
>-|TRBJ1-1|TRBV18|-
CASSPGLMAEAFF
TGTGCCAGCTCACCGGGCCTCATGGCTGAAGCTTTCTTT
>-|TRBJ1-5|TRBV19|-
CASTKTASNQPQHF
TGTGCCAGTACAAAGACAGCTAGCAATCAGCCCCAGCATTTT
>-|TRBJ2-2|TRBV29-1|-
CSVVVISGELFF
TGCAGCGTAGTAGTGATCTCCGGGGAGCTGTTTTTT
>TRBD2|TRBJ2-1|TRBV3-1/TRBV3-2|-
CASSPGLGTYNEQFF
TGTGCCAGCAGCCCCGGACTAGGGACCTACAATGAGCAGTTCTTC
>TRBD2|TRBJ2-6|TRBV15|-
CATSRPSGFPGANVLTF
TGTGCCACCAGCAGACCTAGCGGGTTCCCTGGGGCCAACGTCCTGACTTTC
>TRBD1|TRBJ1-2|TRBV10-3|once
CATQGALNGYTF
TGTGCCACCCAGGGGGCATTAAATGGCTACACCTTC
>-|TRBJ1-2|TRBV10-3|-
CAISESAGDYGYTF
TGTGCCATCAGTGAGTCGGCCGGGGACTATGGCTACACCTTC
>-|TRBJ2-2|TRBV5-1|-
CASSLRRGDTGELFF
TGCGCCAGCAGCCTCAGGCGGGGTGACACCGGGGAGCTGTTTTTT
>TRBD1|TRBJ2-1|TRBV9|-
CASSVVPGGYNEQFF
TGTGCCAGCAGCGTAGTACCAGGGGGTTACAATGAGCAGTTCTTC
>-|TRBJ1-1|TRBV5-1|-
CASSLMGAFNTEAFF
TGCGCCAGCAGCTTGATGGGGGCTTTTAACACTGAAGCTTTCTTT
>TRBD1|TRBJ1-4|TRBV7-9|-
CASRGPGGFEEKLFF
TGTGCCAGCAGGGGGCCAGGGGGCTTTGAGGAAAAACTGTTTTTT
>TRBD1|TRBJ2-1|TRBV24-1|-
CATSDTGQGSNEQFF
TGTGCCACCAGTGACACGGGACAGGGGAGCAATGAGCAGTTCTTC
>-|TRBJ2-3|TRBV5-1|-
CASSFGRPTEDTQYF
TGCGCCAGCAGCTTTGGTCGGCCGACAGAAGATACGCAGTATTTT
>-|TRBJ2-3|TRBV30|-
CAWSVGGAVDTQYF
TGTGCCTGGAGTGTAGGGGGGGCTGTAGATACGCAGTATTTT
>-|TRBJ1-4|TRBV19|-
CASHKSSGLVEKLFF
TGTGCCAGCCATAAGAGTTCGGGGTTAGTAGAAAAACTGTTTTTT
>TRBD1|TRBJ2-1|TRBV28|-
CASSLLKKGAYNEQFF
TGTGCCAGCAGTTTACTAAAGAAGGGGGCTTACAATGAGCAGTTCTTC
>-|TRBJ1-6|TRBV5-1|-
CASSLRPKGGSPLHF
TGCGCCAGCAGCTTGAGGCCCAAAGGGGGTTCACCCCTCCACTTT
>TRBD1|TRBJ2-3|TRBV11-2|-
CASTSNRGGGGDTQYF
TGTGCCAGCACTTCAAATCGAGGGGGCGGAGGAGATACGCAGTATTTT
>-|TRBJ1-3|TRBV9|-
CASSSRTVGISGNTIYF
TGTGCCAGCAGCTCCCGGACAGTGGGAATCTCTGGAAACACCATATATTTT
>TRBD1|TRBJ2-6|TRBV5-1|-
CASSTGTAPSAGANVLTF
TGCGCCAGCAGCACTGGGACAGCTCCGTCAGCCGGGGCCAACGTCCTGACTTTC
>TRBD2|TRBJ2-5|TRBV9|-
CASSPPTTFGGAYQETQYF
TGTGCCAGCAGCCCCCCTACCACCTTCGGGGGGGCGTACCAAGAGACCCAGTACTTC
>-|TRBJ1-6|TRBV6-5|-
CASSYSGERGSPLHF
TGTGCCAGCAGTTACTCTGGGGAAAGGGGTTCACCCCTCCACTTT
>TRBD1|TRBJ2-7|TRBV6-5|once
CASSKGAAYEQYF
TGTGCCAGCAGTAAGGGGGCGGCCTACGAGCAGTACTTC
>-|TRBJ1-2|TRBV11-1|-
CASSPLGGAGYGYTF
TGTGCCAGCAGCCCCCTCGGGGGGGCAGGCTATGGCTACACCTTC